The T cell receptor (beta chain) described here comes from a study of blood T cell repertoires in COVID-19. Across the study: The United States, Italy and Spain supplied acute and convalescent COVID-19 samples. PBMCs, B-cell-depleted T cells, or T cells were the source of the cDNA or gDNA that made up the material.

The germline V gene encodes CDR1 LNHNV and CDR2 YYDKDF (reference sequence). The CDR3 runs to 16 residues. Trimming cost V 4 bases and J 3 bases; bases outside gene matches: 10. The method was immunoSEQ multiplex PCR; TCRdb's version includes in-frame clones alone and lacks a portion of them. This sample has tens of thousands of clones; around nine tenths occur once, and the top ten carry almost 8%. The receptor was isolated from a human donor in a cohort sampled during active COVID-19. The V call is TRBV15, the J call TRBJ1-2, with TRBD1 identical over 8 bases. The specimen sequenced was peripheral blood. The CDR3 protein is CATSNRGQGAYYGYTF. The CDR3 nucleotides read TGTGCCACCAGCAACCGAGGGCAGGGGGCTTACTATGGCTACACCTTC.